The 15 T cell receptor beta chains below were found in one sample sequenced in a study of Graves' ophthalmopathy and Graves' hyperthyroidism. RNA transcripts yielded amplified TCR beta CDR3 regions. HTBI primers were employed in first-round RT-PCR, then a second-round multiplex PCR followed. TCRdb itself ran the multiplex PCR reads through MiXCR, one entry per CDR3 protein. The sample has a few hundred thousand distinct CDR3 sequences, about a sixth seen once. The sequenced sample consisted of peripheral blood. Receptors originate from an adult woman with stable Graves' hyperthyroidism.

The V and J genes are TRBV24-1 and TRBJ2-3, with 7 bases aligning to TRBD1. Germline V gene data show CDR1 as KGHDR and CDR2 as SFDVKD. The J segment lost 3 bases and the V segment lost 3 bases, leaving 5 bases of the junction unmatched. The CDR3 sequence is 15 residues long. Here the CDR3 DNA reads TGTGCCACCAGTGATACCGGGACAGTGACAGATACGCAGTATTTT. Its protein product is CATSDTGTVTDTQYF.

This clonotype was seen ten or more times. The CDR3 spells CASSMGQPSGANVLTF. Written as DNA, the CDR3 is TGTGCCAGCAGCATGGGACAGCCCTCTGGGGCCAACGTCCTGACTTTC. The gene calls are TRBV11-1 and TRBJ2-6, with 7 bases lining up with TRBD1. V was pared by 5 bases and J by 0 bases, with 4 bases of the junction left unmatched. The CDR3 totals 16 residues. Germline CDR1 and CDR2: SGHAT and FQDESV (reference sequence).

This clonotype has at least ten counts. The chain carries TRBV28 and TRBJ2-7, with D possibly TRBD1 on 5 matching bases. Germline V gene data show CDR1 as MDHEN and CDR2 as SYDVKM. This CDR3 region has 11 residues. The ends were cut back, 10 bases at V and 7 bases at J, with 14 bases in the middle. The CDR3 sequence: CATLDSYEQYF. The CDR3 DNA reads TGTGCCACCCTAGACAGTTATGAGCAGTACTTC.

This clonotype showed up many times. The chain employs TRBV7-2 and TRBJ1-5, with TRBD1 matching over 8 bases. The CDR3 covers 15 residues. The V segment lost 4 bases and the J segment 4 bases; nucleotides outside the gene matches: 6. The germline CDR1 and CDR2 sequences are SGHTA and FQGNSA. The CDR3 DNA sequence: TGTGCCAGCAGCTGGAGACAGGGGCTAAATCAGCCCCAGCATTTT. This codes for CASSWRQGLNQPQHF. Drawing the rest from reference TRBV7-2 and TRBJ1-5, the complete variable domain is GAGVSQSPSNKVTEKGKDVELRCDPISGHTALYWYRQSLGQGLEFLIYFQGNSAPDKSGLPSDRFSAERTGGSVSTLTIQRTQQEDSAVYLCASSWRQGLNQPQHFGDGTRLSIL.

There are a few counts of this clonotype. This chain uses TRBV29-1 with TRBJ2-5; TRBD2 agrees at 10 bases. The V gene's germline CDR1 is SQVTM and CDR2 ANQGSEA. The J segment lost 3 bases and the V segment lost 3 bases, leaving 1 base of the junction unmatched. The CDR3 sequence is 13 residues long. In nucleotides, the CDR3 is TGCAGCGTTGACGGACTAGCGGAAGAGACCCAGTACTTC. Residues: CSVDGLAEETQYF.

This clonotype was seen at least ten times. This rearrangement joins TRBV12-3 or TRBV12-4 to TRBJ2-7; D gene uncertain. V was cut by 5 bases and J by 7 bases, with 15 bases left in between. The CDR3 is 13 residues long. The CDR3 loop is CASSHDPLGEQYF. As DNA, the CDR3 is TGTGCCAGCAGTCATGACCCGCTGGGGGAGCAGTACTTC.

This clonotype was seen ten or more times. The chain joins TRBV5-1 to TRBJ2-1, with D maybe TRBD2 (6 bases). V lost 5 bases to trimming and J lost 8 bases, with 17 bases between them. The germline CDR1 and CDR2 sequences are SGHRS and YFSETQ. This CDR3 spans 14 amino acids. The DNA of the CDR3 is TGCGCCAGCAGAACCCGGGGGTGGGGACATGAGCAGTTCTTC. Residues: CASRTRGWGHEQFF. The entire variable domain, with the rest obtained from reference TRBV5-1 and TRBJ2-1, is as follows: KAGVTQTPRYLIKTRGQQVTLSCSPISGHRSVSWYQQTPGQGLQFLFEYFSETQRNKGNFPGRFSGRQFSNSRSEMNVSTLELGDSALYLCASRTRGWGHEQFFGPGTRLTVL.

Many counts were recorded for this clonotype. The V call is TRBV12-3 or TRBV12-4, the J call TRBJ2-7, with 9 bases matching TRBD1. V dropped 3 bases and J dropped 3; count of bases not matched to a gene: 15. The CDR3 has 18 amino acids. As DNA, the CDR3 is TGTGCCAGCAGTTTCTACACCCTTACAGGGGGCAGAAACTACGAGCAGTACTTC. It specifies CASSFYTLTGGRNYEQYF.

V usage is TRBV4-1 and J usage is TRBJ2-7; D unclear. With 0 bases removed from V and 1 base from J, the gap between germline ends came to 13 bases. Germline-derived CDR1 and CDR2 are MGHRA and YSYEKL. The CDR3 has 16 amino acids. CDR3 nucleotides: TGCGCCAGCAGCCAAGATCAAGACGAACGATCCTACGAGCAGTACTTC. This gives the protein CASSQDQDERSYEQYF.

V gene TRBV12-3 or TRBV12-4 combines with J gene TRBJ2-6; no definite D call. The V and J ends lost 6 bases and 0 bases respectively, with 12 bases between them. This CDR3 region has 16 residues. This CDR3 is CASSHGRLSGANVLTF. The CDR3 DNA reads TGTGCCAGCAGCCACGGACGGCTCTCTGGGGCCAACGTCCTGACTTTC.

Many counts were recorded for this clonotype. The gene calls are TRBV3-1 and TRBJ2-4; weak D call: TRBD1 (5 bases). This CDR3 contains 13 residues. CDR1 LGHDT and CDR2 YNNKEL come from the germline V gene (reference sequence). V was shortened by 1 base and J by 6 bases, with 7 bases between the two germline ends. In nucleotides, the CDR3 is TGTGCCAGCAGCCAAGTGCAGGGAAACATTCAGTACTTC. Protein: CASSQVQGNIQYF.

This clonotype showed up just a few times. The junction does not match germline at one end; this may be a read error. The chain has TRBV5-1 and TRBJ1-2; 9 nucleotides agree with TRBD1. CDR3 length equals 16 residues. Germline V gene data show CDR1 as SGHRS and CDR2 as YFSETQ. The CDR3 DNA reads TGCGTCAGCAGCGGGAGAAGACAGGGGGAAAGCTATGGCTACACCTTC. Translation: CVSSGRRQGESYGYTF.

As to this clonotype: Its ends do not fully match the called genes, so a read error is possible. The chain links TRBV20-1 to TRBJ1-2; D is perhaps TRBD1 (6 bases). This CDR3 has 14 residues. CDR1 and CDR2 from the germline V gene are DFQATT and SNEGSKA (reference sequence). The CDR3 is CNALKGRGNYGYTF. In DNA, the CDR3 is TGCAATGCTCTGAAGGGCAGGGGCAACTATGGCTACACCTTC.

The J gene is TRBJ2-7, the V gene TRBV29-1; 8 nucleotides agree with TRBD2. V was clipped by 6 bases and J by 6 bases; unmatched bases: 10. The CDR3 extends over 13 amino acids. Germline values: CDR1 SQVTM, CDR2 ANQGSEA. CDR3 region: CSVGDGRALEQYF. CDR3 sequence (DNA): TGCAGCGTAGGCGACGGGAGGGCCCTCGAGCAGTACTTC.

This clonotype was observed a single time. This chain links TRBV28 with TRBJ2-7; D is uncertain. Deletions cut 4 bases from V and 3 bases from J, with 7 bases between. This CDR3 has 12 residues. Germline loops: CDR1 MDHEN, CDR2 SYDVKM. The CDR3 sequence: CASSSYVYEQYF. The CDR3 nucleotides read TGTGCCAGCAGTTCCTACGTCTACGAGCAGTACTTC.